The entry below gives a single TCR beta chain sequence along with its context. What it recognizes is unknown. The sample belongs to a study of regulatory T cells in long-lasting Graves disease. Findings and limits, study-wide: Segments TRBV28, TRBJ1-2 and TRBJ2-5 showed preferential usage in persistent disease.

Relying on iRepertoire HTBI primers and Arm-PCR of CDR3 regions, the team built TCR beta libraries. TCRdb analysed the multiplex PCR reads with MiXCR anew, one entry per CDR3 protein. The top ten clones hold less than 15% of a sample with over 200,000 distinct CDR3 sequences, 15% to 20% of them seen once. The CDR3 loop spans 16 amino acids. Per the germline V gene, CDR1 is DFQATT and CDR2 is SNEGSKA (reference sequence). V was pared by 2 bases and J by 5 bases, with 11 bases of the junction left unmatched. Time point defined: newly diagnosed GD, antithyroid drugs for less than 3 months. Preparation of the TCR library used RNA extracted from PBMCs. American Thyroid Association guidelines defined Graves' disease diagnosis. A further study also used this sample, focusing on T cells in Graves' hyperthyroidism and ophthalmopathy. That study adds: Graves' hyperthyroidism showing no ophthalmopathy progression within 18 months was considered stable. Clinical symptoms, serum thyroxine and TRAb, thyroid ultrasound and orbital computed tomography together formed the diagnostic basis.

The TCR sequence derives from a woman aged 25 to 45 with Graves disease. Sequencing was performed on peripheral blood mononuclear cells (PBMCs), taken at new diagnosis, from a patient treated with antithyroid drugs. The chain carries TRBV20-1 and TRBJ2-1; 8 bases line up with TRBD2. The CDR3 bases are TGCAGTGCTAGAAGTGCCGGGACTAGTTGGGACAATGAGCAGTTCTTC. It translates to CSARSAGTSWDNEQFF.